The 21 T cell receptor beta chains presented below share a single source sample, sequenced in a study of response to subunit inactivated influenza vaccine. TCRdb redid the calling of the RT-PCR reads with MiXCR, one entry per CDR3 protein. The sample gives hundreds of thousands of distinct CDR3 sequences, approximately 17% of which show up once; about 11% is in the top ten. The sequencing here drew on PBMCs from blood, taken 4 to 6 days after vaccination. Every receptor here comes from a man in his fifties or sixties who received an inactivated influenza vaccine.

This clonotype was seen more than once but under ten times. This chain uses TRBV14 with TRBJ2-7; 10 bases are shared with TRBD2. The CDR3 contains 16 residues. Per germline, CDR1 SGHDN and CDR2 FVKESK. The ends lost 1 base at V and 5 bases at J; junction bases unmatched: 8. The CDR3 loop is CASSQGRLAGAHEQYF. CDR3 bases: TGTGCCAGCAGCCAAGGAAGGCTAGCGGGAGCACACGAGCAGTACTTC.

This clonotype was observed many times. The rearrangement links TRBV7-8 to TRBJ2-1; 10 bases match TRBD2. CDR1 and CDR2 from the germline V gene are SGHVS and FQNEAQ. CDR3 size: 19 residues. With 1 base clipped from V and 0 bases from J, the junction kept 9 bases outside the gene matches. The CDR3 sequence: CASSLVLTSGLYSYNEQFF. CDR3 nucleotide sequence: TGTGCCAGCAGCTTAGTTTTGACTAGCGGGTTATACTCCTACAATGAGCAGTTCTTC.

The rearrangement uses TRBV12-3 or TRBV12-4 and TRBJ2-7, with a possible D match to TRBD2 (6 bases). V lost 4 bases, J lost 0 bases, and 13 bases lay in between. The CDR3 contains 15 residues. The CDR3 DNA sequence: TGTGCCAGCAGTTCAAAAGCGGGCGTCTCCTACGAGCAGTACTTC. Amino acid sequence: CASSSKAGVSYEQYF.

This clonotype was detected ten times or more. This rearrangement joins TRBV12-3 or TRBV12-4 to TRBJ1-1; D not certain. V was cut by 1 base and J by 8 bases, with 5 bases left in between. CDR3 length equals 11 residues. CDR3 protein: CASSLGQEAFF. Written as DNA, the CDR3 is TGTGCCAGCAGTTTAGGGCAAGAAGCTTTCTTT.

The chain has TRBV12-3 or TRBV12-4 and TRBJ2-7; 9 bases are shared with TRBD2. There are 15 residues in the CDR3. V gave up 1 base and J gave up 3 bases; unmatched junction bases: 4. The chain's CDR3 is CASSLVRGGYYEQYF. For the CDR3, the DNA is TGTGCCAGCAGTTTAGTGCGGGGGGGGTACTACGAGCAGTACTTC.

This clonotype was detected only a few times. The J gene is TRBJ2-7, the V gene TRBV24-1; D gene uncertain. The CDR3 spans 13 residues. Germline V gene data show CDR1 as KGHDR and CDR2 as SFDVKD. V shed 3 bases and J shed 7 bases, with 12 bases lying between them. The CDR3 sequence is CATSDPGKEEQYF. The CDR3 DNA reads TGTGCCACCAGTGATCCCGGTAAAGAAGAGCAGTACTTC.

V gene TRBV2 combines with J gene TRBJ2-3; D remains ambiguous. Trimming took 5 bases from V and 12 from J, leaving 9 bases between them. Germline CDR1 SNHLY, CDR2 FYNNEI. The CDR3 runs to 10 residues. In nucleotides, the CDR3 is TGTGCCAGCAGTAGCTTGGGCCAGTATTTT. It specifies CASSSLGQYF.

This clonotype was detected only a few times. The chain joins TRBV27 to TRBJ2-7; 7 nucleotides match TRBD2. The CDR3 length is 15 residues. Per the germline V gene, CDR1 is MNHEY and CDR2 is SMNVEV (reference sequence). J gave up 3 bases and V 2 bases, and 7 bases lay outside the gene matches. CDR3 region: CASSLRASGNYEQYF. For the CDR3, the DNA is TGTGCCAGCAGTTTAAGGGCTAGCGGAAACTACGAGCAGTACTTC.

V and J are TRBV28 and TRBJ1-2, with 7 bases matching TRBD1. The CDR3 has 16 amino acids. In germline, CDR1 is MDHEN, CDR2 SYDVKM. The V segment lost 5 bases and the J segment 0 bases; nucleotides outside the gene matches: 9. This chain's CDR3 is CASSPLDRTTNYGYTF. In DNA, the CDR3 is TGTGCCAGCAGTCCATTGGACAGGACAACTAACTATGGCTACACCTTC.

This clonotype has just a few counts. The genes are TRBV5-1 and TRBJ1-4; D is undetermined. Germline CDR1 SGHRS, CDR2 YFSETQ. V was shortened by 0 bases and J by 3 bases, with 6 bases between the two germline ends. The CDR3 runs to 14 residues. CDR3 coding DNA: TGCGCCAGCAGCTTGGGGGCGGCTAATGAAAAACTGTTTTTT. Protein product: CASSLGAANEKLFF.

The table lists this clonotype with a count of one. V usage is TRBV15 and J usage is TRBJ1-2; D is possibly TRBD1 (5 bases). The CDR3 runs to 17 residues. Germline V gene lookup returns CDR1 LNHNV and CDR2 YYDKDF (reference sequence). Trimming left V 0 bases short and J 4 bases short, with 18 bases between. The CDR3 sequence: CATSRDLVVGGTYGYTF. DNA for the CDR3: TGTGCCACCAGCAGAGATCTTGTTGTTGGCGGGACCTATGGCTACACCTTC. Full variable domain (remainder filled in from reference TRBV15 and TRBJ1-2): DAMVIQNPRYQVTQFGKPVTLSCSQTLNHNVMYWYQQKSSQAPKLLFHYYDKDFNNEADTPDNFQSRRPNTSFCFLDIRSPGLGDTAMYLCATSRDLVVGGTYGYTFGSGTRLTVV.

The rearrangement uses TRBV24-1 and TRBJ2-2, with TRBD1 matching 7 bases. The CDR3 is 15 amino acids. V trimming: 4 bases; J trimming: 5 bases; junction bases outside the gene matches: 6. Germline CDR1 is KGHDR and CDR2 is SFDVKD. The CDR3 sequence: CATSDRDSLTGELFF. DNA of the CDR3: TGTGCCACCAGTGACCGGGACAGCCTTACCGGGGAGCTGTTTTTT.

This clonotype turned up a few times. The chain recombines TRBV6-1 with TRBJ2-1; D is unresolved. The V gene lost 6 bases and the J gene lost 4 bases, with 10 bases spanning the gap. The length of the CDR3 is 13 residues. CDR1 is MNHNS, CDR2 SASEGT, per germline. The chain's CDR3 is CASSSHSYNEQFF. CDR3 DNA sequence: TGTGCCAGCAGCTCCCACAGTTACAATGAGCAGTTCTTC.

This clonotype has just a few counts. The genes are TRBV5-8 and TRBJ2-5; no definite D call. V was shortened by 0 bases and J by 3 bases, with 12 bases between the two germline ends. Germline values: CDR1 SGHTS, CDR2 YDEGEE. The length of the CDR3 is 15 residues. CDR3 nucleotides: TGTGCCAGCAGCTTGGCGGGCAGGAACGAAGAGACCCAGTACTTC. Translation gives CASSLAGRNEETQYF.

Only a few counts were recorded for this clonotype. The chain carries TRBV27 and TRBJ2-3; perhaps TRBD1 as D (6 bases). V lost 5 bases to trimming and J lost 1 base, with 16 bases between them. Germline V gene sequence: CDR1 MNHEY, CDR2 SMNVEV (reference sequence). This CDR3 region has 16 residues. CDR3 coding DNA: TGTGCCAGCAGTCTATACAGGACAGAGGGCACAGATACGCAGTATTTT. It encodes CASSLYRTEGTDTQYF.

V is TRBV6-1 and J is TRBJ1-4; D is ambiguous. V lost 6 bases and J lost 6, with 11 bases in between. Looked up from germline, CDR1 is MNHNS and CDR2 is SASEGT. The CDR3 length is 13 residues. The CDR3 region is CASRTGKYEKLFF. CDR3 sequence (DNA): TGTGCCAGCAGGACCGGGAAATATGAAAAACTGTTTTTT.

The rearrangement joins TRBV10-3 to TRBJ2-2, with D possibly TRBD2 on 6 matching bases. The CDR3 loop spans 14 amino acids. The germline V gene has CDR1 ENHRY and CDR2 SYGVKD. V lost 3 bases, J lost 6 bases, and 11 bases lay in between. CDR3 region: CAISDGGLSGELFF. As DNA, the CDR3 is TGTGCCATCAGTGATGGGGGACTCTCCGGGGAGCTGTTTTTT.

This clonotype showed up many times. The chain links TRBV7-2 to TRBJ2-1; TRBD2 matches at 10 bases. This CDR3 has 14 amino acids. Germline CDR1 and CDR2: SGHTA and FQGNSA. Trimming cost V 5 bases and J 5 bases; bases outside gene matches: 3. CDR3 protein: CASSRTSGNNEQFF. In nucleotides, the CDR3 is TGTGCCAGCAGCCGGACTAGCGGAAACAATGAGCAGTTCTTC.

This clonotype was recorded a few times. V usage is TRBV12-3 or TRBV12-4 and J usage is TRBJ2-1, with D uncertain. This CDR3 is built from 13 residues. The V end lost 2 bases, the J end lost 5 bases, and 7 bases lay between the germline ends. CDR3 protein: CASSLNLNNEQFF. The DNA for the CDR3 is TGTGCCAGCAGTTTAAACCTCAACAATGAGCAGTTCTTC.

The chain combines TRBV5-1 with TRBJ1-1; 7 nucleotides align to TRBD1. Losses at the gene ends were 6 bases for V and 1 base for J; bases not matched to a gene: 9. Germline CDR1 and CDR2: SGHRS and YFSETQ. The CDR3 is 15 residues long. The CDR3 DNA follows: TGCGCCAGCACCGTCTTAACAGGGGCGAACACTGAAGCTTTCTTT. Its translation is CASTVLTGANTEAFF.

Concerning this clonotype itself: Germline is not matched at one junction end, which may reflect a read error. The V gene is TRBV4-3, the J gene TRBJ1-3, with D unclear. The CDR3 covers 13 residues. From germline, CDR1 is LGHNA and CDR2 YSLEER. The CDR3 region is CASSQGGGDTIYF. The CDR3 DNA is TGCGCCAGCAGCCAAGGCGGTGGAGACACCATATATTTT.